These T cell receptor beta chains were read from a single sample in a study of control samples from healthy donors and cancer patients. Here immunoSEQ multiplex PCR was the method, and the copy in TCRdb shows in-frame clones only, minus some. In the table there are 150,000 or so clones, over 85% of which are singletons. The sequenced sample consisted of blood. These receptors were collected from a woman aged 55-70 years in good health. Both conserved end residues are part of each CDR3. The D gene is left open where the match is weak. For some rows the clone size is stated as once, few or many, or as a class when expanded; others skip it.

NA	NA	TRBJ2-7	TRBV3-1/TRBV3-2	TGTGCCAGCAGCCCTCGGTCCTCGTACGAGCAGTACTTC	CASSPRSSYEQYF
NA	NA	TRBJ1-2	TRBV6-1	TGTGCCAGCAGTGACCCCGGGAGGGTCGGTGGCTACACCTTC	CASSDPGRVGGYTF
NA	NA	TRBJ1-6	TRBV18	TGTGCCAGCTCGCAACTGCGGGGGAGCGATAATTCACCCCTCCACTTT	CASSQLRGSDNSPLHF
TRBD1	NA	TRBJ1-6	TRBV28	TGTGCCAGCAGCGTCCCGGGACAGGGAATGTATTCACCCCTCCACTTT	CASSVPGQGMYSPLHF
TRBD1	NA	TRBJ1-6	TRBV5-6	TGTGCCAGCAGCGGGGACAGTTACTCACCCCTCCACTTT	CASSGDSYSPLHF
NA	NA	TRBJ1-1	TRBV11-2	TGTGCCAGCAGCTCGCCCCTGGAAGAGGCTTTCTTT	CASSSPLEEAFF
NA	NA	TRBJ2-6	TRBV9	TGTGCCAGCAGCGTAGGATACTCTGGGGCCAACGTCCTGACTTTC	CASSVGYSGANVLTF
TRBD1	NA	TRBJ1-6	TRBV29-1	TGCAGCGTGGGACAGAATTCACCCCTCCACTTT	CSVGQNSPLHF
NA	NA	TRBJ1-1	TRBV6-2/TRBV6-3	TGTGCCAGCAGTTACTCAAGCGGTTTCGTCAGGGTCGGTTGGGCCACTGAAGCTTTCTTT	CASSYSSGFVRVGWATEAFF
TRBD1	NA	TRBJ1-2	TRBV19	TGTGCCAGTAGTCGGGACAGGGTAGACTATGGCTACACCTTC	CASSRDRVDYGYTF
NA	NA	TRBJ2-1	TRBV10-3	TGTGCCATGACGGAGAAGGTGGGTGAGCAGTTCTTC	CAMTEKVGEQFF
TRBD2	NA	TRBJ2-7	TRBV25-1	TGTGCCAGTGAACTAGCGGGGGGGTCCTACGAGCAGTACTTC	CASELAGGSYEQYF
NA	once	TRBJ1-4	TRBV18	TGTGCCAGCTCACCACGAGCTGTCGCAACTAATGAAAAACTGTTTTTT	CASSPRAVATNEKLFF
NA	NA	TRBJ1-2	TRBV4-3	TGCGCCAGCAGCCAAGAATTCGACCACCCCACTGGCTACACCTTC	CASSQEFDHPTGYTF
NA	NA	TRBJ1-5	TRBV7-9	TGTGCCAGCAGCTTAGTTGGGGCCAATCAGCCCCAGCATTTT	CASSLVGANQPQHF
TRBD1	NA	TRBJ1-4	TRBV4-3	TGCGCCAGCAGCCGCGAACAGGGGCATGAAAAACTGTTTTTT	CASSREQGHEKLFF
TRBD1	NA	TRBJ2-3	TRBV5-4	TGTGCCAGCAGCTCCGGACAGGGGGCGGCAGATACGCAGTATTTT	CASSSGQGAADTQYF
NA	NA	TRBJ1-1	TRBV19	TGTGCCAGTAGTATAGTAGGGGGGGGTACCGAAGCTTTCTTT	CASSIVGGGTEAFF
TRBD1	NA	TRBJ2-7	TRBV19	TGTGCCAGTAGGCCGACAGGGGCCTACGAGCAGTACTTC	CASRPTGAYEQYF
TRBD2	NA	TRBJ2-1	TRBV5-6	TGTGCCAGCAGCTCCGATAGCGGGGGGGCCGACGAGCAGTTCTTC	CASSSDSGGADEQFF
NA	NA	TRBJ1-2	TRBV5-1	TGCGCCAGCACAGCAGGGATCAACTATGGCTACACCTTC	CASTAGINYGYTF
NA	NA	TRBJ1-2	TRBV7-2	TGTGCCAGCAGCTTAGATCAGGGCGGCTACACCTTC	CASSLDQGGYTF
NA	NA	TRBJ1-3	TRBV9	TGTGCCAGCAAAAGCACAAACTCTGGAAACACCATATATTTT	CASKSTNSGNTIYF
TRBD2	NA	TRBJ2-1	TRBV5-6	TGTGCCAGCAGCTCCTTTATGCGGGGGAACAATGAGCAGTTCTTC	CASSSFMRGNNEQFF
NA	NA	TRBJ1-1	TRBV18	TGTGCCAGCTCACCACGAATCCCGAGAAAGGACACTGAAGCTTTCTTT	CASSPRIPRKDTEAFF
NA	NA	TRBJ2-7	TRBV5-5	TGTGCCAGCAGCCCCTCGCGGCAGCAGTACTTC	CASSPSRQQYF
NA	few	TRBJ2-4	TRBV6-6	TGTGCCAGCAGTTACGGGAGTAACATTCAGTACTTC	CASSYGSNIQYF
NA	NA	TRBJ1-4	TRBV6-6	TGTGCCAGCAGATTTCAGGGCCAAACTAATGAAAAACTGTTTTTT	CASRFQGQTNEKLFF
TRBD2	NA	TRBJ2-7	TRBV3-1/TRBV3-2	TGTGCCAGCAGCCAAGATATCGTCGCGACTAGCGCCTACGAGCAGTACTTC	CASSQDIVATSAYEQYF
NA	NA	TRBJ2-3	TRBV6-2/TRBV6-3	TGTGCCAGCAGTTACTCGAGCCTAGCCCCCGGGTTCACAGATACGCAGTATTTT	CASSYSSLAPGFTDTQYF
NA	NA	TRBJ1-4	TRBV6-5	TGTGCCAGCAGTCCCCACAGGGAGGGAAATGAAAAACTGTTTTTT	CASSPHREGNEKLFF
NA	NA	TRBJ1-6	TRBV11-1	TGTGCCAGCAGCTTACTGAGGGGCGGGCGCCAATCACCCCTCCACTTT	CASSLLRGGRQSPLHF
NA	NA	TRBJ1-1	TRBV15	TGTGCCACCAGCAGGGGAGGGGACACTGAAGCTTTCTTT	CATSRGGDTEAFF
TRBD1	NA	TRBJ1-2	TRBV7-9	TGTGCCAGCAGCTTCACCCAGGGGGCGGGTGGCTACACCTTC	CASSFTQGAGGYTF
NA	NA	TRBJ2-3	TRBV10-2	TGCGCCAGCATCGGACCCGACACAGATACGCAGTATTTT	CASIGPDTDTQYF